The 11 T cell receptor beta chains below all came from one sample that was sequenced in a study of CD8 T cells in Susac syndrome. Random hexamers served to reverse transcribe roughly 0.45 to 1 ug RNA. TCRdb itself ran the immunoSEQ multiplex PCR reads through MiXCR, one entry per CDR3 protein. The sample consists of approximately 130,000 distinct CDR3 sequences, around 94% of them appearing once. The sample comprised CD4+ T cells from PBMCs. Every receptor here comes from a human donor in good health.

The rearrangement joins TRBV6-1 to TRBJ2-7; D might be TRBD2 (6 bases). The ends were cut back, 2 bases at V and 4 bases at J, with 15 bases in the middle. Per germline, CDR1 MNHNS and CDR2 SASEGT. This CDR3 has 15 amino acids. CDR3 sequence: CASSENWGGTYEQYF. For the CDR3, the DNA is TGTGCCAGCAGTGAAAATTGGGGCGGGACGTACGAGCAGTACTTC.

V gene TRBV5-1 combines with J gene TRBJ2-3; 7 nucleotides line up with TRBD1. The trim removed 4 bases at V and 2 bases at J, leaving 10 bases unmatched. CDR1 and CDR2 (germline): SGHRS, YFSETQ. The CDR3 runs 16 residues. CDR3 bases: TGCGCCAGCAGCCAACAGACAGGGAGTAACACAGATACGCAGTATTTT. Translated: CASSQQTGSNTDTQYF.

V usage is TRBV30 and J usage is TRBJ2-5; D is unclear. CDR3 length: 16 residues. Germline loops: CDR1 GTSNPN, CDR2 SVGIG (reference sequence). Trimming shortened V by 2 bases and J by 3 bases, and 19 bases separated the two germline ends. DNA of the CDR3: TGTGCCTGGAGTCCTCTAACGTCGGGCCGCGAAGAGACCCAGTACTTC. Translated: CAWSPLTSGREETQYF.

V is TRBV6-5 and J is TRBJ1-1, with D uncertain. The germline V gene encodes CDR1 MNHEY and CDR2 SVGAGI. V was shortened by 6 bases and J by 2 bases, with 16 bases between the two germline ends. This CDR3 comprises 15 residues. The CDR3 region is CASSRLGWGNTEAFF. As DNA, the CDR3 is TGTGCCAGCAGCCGATTAGGGTGGGGAAACACTGAAGCTTTCTTT.

J is TRBJ2-7 and V is TRBV5-1, with D perhaps TRBD1 (5 bases). V lost 5 bases to trimming and J lost 3 bases, with 9 bases between them. The length of the CDR3 is 12 residues. From germline, CDR1 is SGHRS and CDR2 YFSETQ. CDR3 protein: CASRAGNYEQYF. CDR3 sequence (DNA): TGCGCCAGCAGGGCAGGGAACTACGAGCAGTACTTC.

J is TRBJ2-3 and V is TRBV27; possible D gene TRBD2, 7 bases. CDR1 MNHEY and CDR2 SMNVEV come from the germline V gene (reference sequence). V was clipped by 4 bases and J by 5 bases, with 19 bases between them. The CDR3 is 16 residues long. CDR3 bases: TGTGCCAGCAGTTCGTGGGGGGGCCCTGAGGGAGATACGCAGTATTTT. Encoded protein: CASSSWGGPEGDTQYF.

The chain combines TRBV29-1 with TRBJ2-1, with 10 bases that match TRBD2. Germline V CDR1 and CDR2: SQVTM, ANQGSEA. The CDR3 is made up of 13 amino acids. Losses at the gene ends were 7 bases for V and 7 bases for J; bases not matched to a gene: 7. CDR3 sequence (DNA): TGCAGCGGCAGCGGGAGGGCTGGAAATGAGCAGTTCTTC. This codes for CSGSGRAGNEQFF.

V usage is TRBV9 and J usage is TRBJ2-1; 7 nucleotides line up with TRBD2. The germline gives CDR1 SGDLS, CDR2 YYNGEE. This CDR3 region has 14 residues. V was pared by 0 bases and J by 7 bases, with 4 bases of the junction left unmatched. The DNA of the CDR3 is TGTGCCAGCAGCGTAGATCTTAGCGGGAATGAGCAGTTCTTC. This sequence encodes CASSVDLSGNEQFF.

The chain carries TRBV9 and TRBJ1-4, with 7 bases that match TRBD1. Germline lookup yields CDR1 SGDLS and CDR2 YYNGEE. The CDR3 is 16 amino acids. After removal of 2 bases from V and 6 bases from J, the junction contained 10 bases not matched to a gene. CDR3 nucleotide sequence: TGTGCCAGCAGCGTGTCGACCGGGACAGCCTATGAAAAACTGTTTTTT. Translated: CASSVSTGTAYEKLFF. The full variable domain, in which reference TRBV9 and TRBJ1-4 provide the parts outside the CDR3, is DSGVTQTPKHLITATGQRVTLRCSPRSGDLSVYWYQQSLDQGLQFLIQYYNGEERAKGNILERFSAQQFPDLHSELNLSSLELGDSALYFCASSVSTGTAYEKLFFGSGTQLSVL.

As to this clonotype: Germline and junction disagree at one end, which may indicate a read error. The J gene is TRBJ2-1, the V gene TRBV18; 9 bases fit TRBD1. CDR3 length: 17 residues. Germline V gene lookup returns CDR1 KGHSH and CDR2 LQKENI. CDR3: CASTPLGTGRMDNEQFF. For the CDR3, the DNA is TGTGCCAGCACACCCCTAGGGACAGGGAGAATGGACAATGAGCAGTTCTTC.

The J gene is TRBJ2-1, the V gene TRBV5-4, with D perhaps assigned TRBD1 or TRBD2 (5 bases each). The CDR3 length is 14 residues. Germline V lookup: CDR1 SGHNT, CDR2 YYREEE (reference sequence). The germline V and J ends were trimmed by 5 bases and 8 bases, with 17 bases remaining between them. The CDR3 DNA follows: TGTGCCAGCAGTCTCAGAGGGGAAGGCGATGAGCAGTTCTTC. Its translation is CASSLRGEGDEQFF. The variable domain in full, with the rest retrieved from reference TRBV5-4 and TRBJ2-1, is ETGVTQSPTHLIKTRGQQVTLRCSSQSGHNTVSWYQQALGQGPQFIFQYYREEENGRGNFPPRFSGLQFPNYSSELNVNALELDDSALYLCASSLRGEGDEQFFGPGTRLTVL.